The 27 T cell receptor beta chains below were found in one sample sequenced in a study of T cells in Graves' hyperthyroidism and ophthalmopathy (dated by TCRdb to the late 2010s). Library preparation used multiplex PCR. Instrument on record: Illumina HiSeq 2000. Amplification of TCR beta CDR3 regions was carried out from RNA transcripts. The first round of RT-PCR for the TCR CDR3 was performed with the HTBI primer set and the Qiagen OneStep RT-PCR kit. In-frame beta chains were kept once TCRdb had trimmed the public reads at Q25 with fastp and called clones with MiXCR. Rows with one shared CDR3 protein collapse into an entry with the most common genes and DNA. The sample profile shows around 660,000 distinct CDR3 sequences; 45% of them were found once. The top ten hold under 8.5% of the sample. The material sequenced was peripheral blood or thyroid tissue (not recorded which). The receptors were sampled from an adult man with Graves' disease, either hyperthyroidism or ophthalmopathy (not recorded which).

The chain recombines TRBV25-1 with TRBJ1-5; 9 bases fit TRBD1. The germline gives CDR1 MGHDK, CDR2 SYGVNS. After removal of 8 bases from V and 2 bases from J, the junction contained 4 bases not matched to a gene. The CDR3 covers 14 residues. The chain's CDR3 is CASVGDRGNQPQHF. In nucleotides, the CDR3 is TGTGCCAGCGTGGGGGACAGGGGCAATCAGCCCCAGCATTTT.

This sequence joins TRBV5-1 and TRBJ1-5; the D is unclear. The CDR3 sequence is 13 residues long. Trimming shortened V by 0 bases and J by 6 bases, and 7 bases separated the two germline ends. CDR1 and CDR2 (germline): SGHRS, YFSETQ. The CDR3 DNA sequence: TGCGCCAGCAGCTTGGAGGTGGCTCAGCCCCAGCATTTT. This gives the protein CASSLEVAQPQHF.

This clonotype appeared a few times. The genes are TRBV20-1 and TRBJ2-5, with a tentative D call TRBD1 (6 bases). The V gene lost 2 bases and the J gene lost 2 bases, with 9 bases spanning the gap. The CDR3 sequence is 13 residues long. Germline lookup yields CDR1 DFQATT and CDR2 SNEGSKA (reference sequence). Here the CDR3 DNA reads TGCAGTGCTAGAAACAGGGCTCAAGAGACCCAGTACTTC. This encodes CSARNRAQETQYF.

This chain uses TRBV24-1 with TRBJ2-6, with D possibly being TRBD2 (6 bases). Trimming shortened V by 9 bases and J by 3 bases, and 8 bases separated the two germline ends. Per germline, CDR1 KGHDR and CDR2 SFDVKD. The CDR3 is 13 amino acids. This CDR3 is CATRRGGANVLTF. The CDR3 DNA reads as TGTGCCACCCGGAGGGGTGGGGCCAACGTCCTGACTTTC.

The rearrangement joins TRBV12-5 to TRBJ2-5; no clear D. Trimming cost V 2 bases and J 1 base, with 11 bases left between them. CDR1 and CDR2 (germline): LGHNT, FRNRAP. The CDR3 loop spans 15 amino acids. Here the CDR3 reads CASGLLGDSQETQYF. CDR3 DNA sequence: TGTGCTAGTGGTTTGCTGGGTGACTCCCAAGAGACCCAGTACTTC.

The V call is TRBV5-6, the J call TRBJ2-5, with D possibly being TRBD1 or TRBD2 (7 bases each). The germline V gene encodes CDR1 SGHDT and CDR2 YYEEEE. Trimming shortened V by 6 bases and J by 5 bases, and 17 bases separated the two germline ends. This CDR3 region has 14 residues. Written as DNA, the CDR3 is TGTGCCAGCACCCCCAGGGGGGGGGCGGAGACCCAGTACTTC. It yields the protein CASTPRGGAETQYF.

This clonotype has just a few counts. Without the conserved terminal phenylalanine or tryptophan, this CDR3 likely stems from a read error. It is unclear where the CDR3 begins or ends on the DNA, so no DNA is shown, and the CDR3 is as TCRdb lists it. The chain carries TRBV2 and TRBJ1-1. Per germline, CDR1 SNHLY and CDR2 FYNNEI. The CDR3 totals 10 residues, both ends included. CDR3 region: CASSEGGSFY.

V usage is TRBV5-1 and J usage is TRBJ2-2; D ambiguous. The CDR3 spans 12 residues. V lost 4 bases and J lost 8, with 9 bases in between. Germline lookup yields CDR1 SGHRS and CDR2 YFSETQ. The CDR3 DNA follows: TGCGCCAGCAGCCAATATCCTGGGGAGCTGTTTTTT. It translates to CASSQYPGELFF.

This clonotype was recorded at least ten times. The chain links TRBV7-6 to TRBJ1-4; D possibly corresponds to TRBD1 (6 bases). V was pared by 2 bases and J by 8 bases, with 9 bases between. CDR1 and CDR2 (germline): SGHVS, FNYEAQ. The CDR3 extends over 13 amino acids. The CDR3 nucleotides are TGTGCCAGCAGCTTACGGCAGGGGGAAAAACTGTTTTTT. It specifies CASSLRQGEKLFF.

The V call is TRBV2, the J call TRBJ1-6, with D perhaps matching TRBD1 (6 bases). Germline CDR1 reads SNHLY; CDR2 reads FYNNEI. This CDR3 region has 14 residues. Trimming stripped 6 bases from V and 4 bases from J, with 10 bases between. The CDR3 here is CASSWRGYNSPLHF. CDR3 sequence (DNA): TGTGCCAGCAGCTGGAGGGGGTATAATTCACCCCTCCACTTT. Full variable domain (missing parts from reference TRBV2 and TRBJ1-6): EPEVTQTPSHQVTQMGQEVILRCVPISNHLYFYWYRQILGQKVEFLVSFYNNEISEKSEIFDDQFSVERPDGSNFTLKIRSTKLEDSAMYFCASSWRGYNSPLHFGNGTRLTVT.

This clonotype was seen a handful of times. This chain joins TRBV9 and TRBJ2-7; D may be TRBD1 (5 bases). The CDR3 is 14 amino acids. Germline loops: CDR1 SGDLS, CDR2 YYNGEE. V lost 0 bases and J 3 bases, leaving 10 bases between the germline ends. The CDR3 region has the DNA TGTGCCAGCAGCGTAGGAGCTAGGGGCTACGAGCAGTACTTC. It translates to CASSVGARGYEQYF.

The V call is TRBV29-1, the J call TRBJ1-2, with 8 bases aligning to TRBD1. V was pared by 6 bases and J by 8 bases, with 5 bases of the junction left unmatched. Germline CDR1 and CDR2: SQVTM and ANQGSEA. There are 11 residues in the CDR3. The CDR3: CSVTGALGYTF. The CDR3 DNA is TGCAGCGTGACAGGGGCCCTAGGCTACACCTTC.

CDR3 DNA: TGTGCCAGCAGATCCCCGCCAACAGGGAGTAATGAAAAACTGTTTTTT. Protein sequence: CASRSPPTGSNEKLFF. The chain carries TRBV7-9 and TRBJ1-4; a weak D match, TRBD1 (6 bases). The CDR3 spans 16 residues. In germline, CDR1 is SEHNR, CDR2 FQNEAQ (reference sequence). Between the trimmed V and J ends, which lost 6 bases and 4 bases, there was a span of 18 bases.

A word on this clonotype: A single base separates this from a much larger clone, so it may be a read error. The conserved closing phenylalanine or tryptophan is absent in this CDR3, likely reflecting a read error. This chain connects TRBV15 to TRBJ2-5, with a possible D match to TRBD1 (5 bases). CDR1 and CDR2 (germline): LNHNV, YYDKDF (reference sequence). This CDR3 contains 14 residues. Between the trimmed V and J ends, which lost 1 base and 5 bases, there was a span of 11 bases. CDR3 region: CATSRADSGETQYL. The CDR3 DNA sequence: TGTGCCACCAGCAGAGCTGACTCAGGGGAGACCCAGTACCTC.

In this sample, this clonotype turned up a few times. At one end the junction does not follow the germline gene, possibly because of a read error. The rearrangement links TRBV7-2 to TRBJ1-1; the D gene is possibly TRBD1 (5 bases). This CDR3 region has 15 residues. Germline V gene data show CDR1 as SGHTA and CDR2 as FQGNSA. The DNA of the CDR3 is TGCGCCAGCAGCCAGCTGGGGACGGCAAACACTGAAGCTTTCTTT. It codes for CASSQLGTANTEAFF.

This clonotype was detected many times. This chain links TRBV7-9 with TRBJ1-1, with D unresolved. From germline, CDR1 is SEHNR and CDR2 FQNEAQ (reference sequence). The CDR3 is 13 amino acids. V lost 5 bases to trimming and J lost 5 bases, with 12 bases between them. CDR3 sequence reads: CASSPPSGTEAFF. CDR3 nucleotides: TGTGCCAGCAGCCCCCCCTCTGGGACTGAAGCTTTCTTT.

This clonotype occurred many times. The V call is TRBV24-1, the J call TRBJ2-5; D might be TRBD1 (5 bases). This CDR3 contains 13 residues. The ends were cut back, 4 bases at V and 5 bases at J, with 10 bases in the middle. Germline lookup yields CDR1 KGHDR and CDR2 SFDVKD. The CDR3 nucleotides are TGTGCCACCAGTGAAGGGGCAAGCGAGACCCAGTACTTC. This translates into CATSEGASETQYF.

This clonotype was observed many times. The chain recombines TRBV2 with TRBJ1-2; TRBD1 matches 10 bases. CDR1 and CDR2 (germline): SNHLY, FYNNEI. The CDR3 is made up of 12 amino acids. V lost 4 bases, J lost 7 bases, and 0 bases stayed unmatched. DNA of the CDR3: TGTGCCAGCAGTGGGGACAGGGGTGGCTACACCTTC. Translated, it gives CASSGDRGGYTF. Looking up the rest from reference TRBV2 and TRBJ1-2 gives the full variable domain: EPEVTQTPSHQVTQMGQEVILRCVPISNHLYFYWYRQILGQKVEFLVSFYNNEISEKSEIFDDQFSVERPDGSNFTLKIRSTKLEDSAMYFCASSGDRGGYTFGSGTRLTVV.

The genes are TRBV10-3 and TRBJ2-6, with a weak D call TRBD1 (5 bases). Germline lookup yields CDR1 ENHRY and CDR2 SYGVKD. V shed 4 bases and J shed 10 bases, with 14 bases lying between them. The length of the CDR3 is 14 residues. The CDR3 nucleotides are TGTGCCATCAGTGCCCAGGGTACGGCTAACGTCCTGACTTTC. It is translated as CAISAQGTANVLTF.

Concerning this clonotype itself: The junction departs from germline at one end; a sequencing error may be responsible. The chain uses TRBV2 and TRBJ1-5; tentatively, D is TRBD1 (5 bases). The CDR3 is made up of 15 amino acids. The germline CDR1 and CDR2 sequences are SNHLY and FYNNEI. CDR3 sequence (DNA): TGTGCCAGTAGTGCCGGGACCATAGGCAATCAGCCCCAGCATTTT. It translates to CASSAGTIGNQPQHF. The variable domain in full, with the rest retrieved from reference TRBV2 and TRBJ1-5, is EPEVTQTPSHQVTQMGQEVILRCVPISNHLYFYWYRQILGQKVEFLVSFYNNEISEKSEIFDDQFSVERPDGSNFTLKIRSTKLEDSAMYFCASSAGTIGNQPQHFGDGTRLSIL.

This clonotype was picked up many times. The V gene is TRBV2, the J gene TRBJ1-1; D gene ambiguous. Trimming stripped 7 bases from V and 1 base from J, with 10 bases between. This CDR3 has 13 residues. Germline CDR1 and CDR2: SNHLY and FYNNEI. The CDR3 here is CASTGRKNTEAFF. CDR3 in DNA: TGTGCCAGCACGGGCAGGAAGAACACTGAAGCTTTCTTT. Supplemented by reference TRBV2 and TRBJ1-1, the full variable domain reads EPEVTQTPSHQVTQMGQEVILRCVPISNHLYFYWYRQILGQKVEFLVSFYNNEISEKSEIFDDQFSVERPDGSNFTLKIRSTKLEDSAMYFCASTGRKNTEAFFGQGTRLTVV.

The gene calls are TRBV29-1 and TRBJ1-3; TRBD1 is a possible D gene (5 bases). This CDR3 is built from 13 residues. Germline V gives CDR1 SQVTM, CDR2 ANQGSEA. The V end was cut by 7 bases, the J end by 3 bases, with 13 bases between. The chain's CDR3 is CSAPGTLGNTIYF. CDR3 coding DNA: TGCAGCGCCCCCGGGACTCTTGGAAACACCATATATTTT.

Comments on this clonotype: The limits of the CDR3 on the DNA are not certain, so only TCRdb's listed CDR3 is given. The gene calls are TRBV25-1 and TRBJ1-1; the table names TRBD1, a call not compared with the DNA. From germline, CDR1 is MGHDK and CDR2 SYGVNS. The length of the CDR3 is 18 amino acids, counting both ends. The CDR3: CASSIYLCSVGRQPEAFF.

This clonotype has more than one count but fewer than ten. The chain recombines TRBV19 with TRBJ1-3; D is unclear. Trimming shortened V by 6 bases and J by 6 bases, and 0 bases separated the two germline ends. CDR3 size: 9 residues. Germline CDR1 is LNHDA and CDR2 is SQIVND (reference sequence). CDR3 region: CASRNTIYF. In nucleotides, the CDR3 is TGTGCCAGTAGAAACACCATATATTTT. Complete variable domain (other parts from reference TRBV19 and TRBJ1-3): DGGITQSPKYLFRKEGQNVTLSCEQNLNHDAMYWYRQDPGQGLRLIYYSQIVNDFQKGDIAEGYSVSREKKESFPLTVTSAQKNPTAFYLCASRNTIYFGEGSWLTVV.

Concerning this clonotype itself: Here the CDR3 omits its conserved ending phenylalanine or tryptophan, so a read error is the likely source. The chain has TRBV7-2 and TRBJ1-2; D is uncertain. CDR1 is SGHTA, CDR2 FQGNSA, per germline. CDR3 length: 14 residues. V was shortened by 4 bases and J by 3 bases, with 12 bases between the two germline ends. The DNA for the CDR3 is TGTGCCAGCAGCTCCCCCCCAGGTTACTATGGCTACACCCTC. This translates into CASSSPPGYYGYTL.

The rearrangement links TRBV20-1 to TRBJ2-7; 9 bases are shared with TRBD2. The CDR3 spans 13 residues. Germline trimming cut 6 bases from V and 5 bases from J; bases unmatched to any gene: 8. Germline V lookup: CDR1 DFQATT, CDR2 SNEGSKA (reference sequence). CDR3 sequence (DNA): TGCAGTGCCAGTGAGGTAGCGGGGGACGAGCAGTACTTC. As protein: CSASEVAGDEQYF.

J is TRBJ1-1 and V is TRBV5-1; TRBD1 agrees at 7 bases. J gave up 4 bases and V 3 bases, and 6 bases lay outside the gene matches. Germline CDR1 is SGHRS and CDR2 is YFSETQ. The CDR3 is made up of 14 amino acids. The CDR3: CASSSGQVGTEAFF. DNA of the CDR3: TGCGCCAGCAGCTCCGGACAGGTGGGCACTGAAGCTTTCTTT.